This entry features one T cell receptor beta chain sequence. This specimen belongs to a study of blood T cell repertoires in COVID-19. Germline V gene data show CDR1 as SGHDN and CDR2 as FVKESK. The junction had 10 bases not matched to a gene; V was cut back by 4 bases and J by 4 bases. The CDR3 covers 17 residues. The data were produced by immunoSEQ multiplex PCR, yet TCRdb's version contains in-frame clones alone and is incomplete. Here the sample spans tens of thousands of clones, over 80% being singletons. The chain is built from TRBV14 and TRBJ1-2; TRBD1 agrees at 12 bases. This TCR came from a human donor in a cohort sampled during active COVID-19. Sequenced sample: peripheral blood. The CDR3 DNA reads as TGTGCCAGCAGCCCTATCCCGGGACAGGGGGCTACCTATGGCTACACCTTC. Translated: CASSPIPGQGATYGYTF.